The rows below give T cell receptor beta chains drawn from one sample of a study of T-cell memory formation after mild COVID-19. TCRdb fed the 5' RACE reads into MiXCR, producing one record per CDR3 protein. The profile covers under 300,000 distinct CDR3 sequences, with 8% to 9.5% appearing a single time and approximately 20% taken by the ten largest. The sequencing sample was made of PBMCs or a T cell subset sorted from them (not recorded which). The origin of the receptors is a man between 18 and 35 years old who had mild COVID-19 (a few samples of this study predate the infection). Cell type and time point are not known. CDR3s include the opening cysteine and the closing phenylalanine or tryptophan. The D gene is left open where the match is weak. Size values are once, few and many counts, or a class for expanded clones, and some rows have none.

>.|few|TRBV5-5|TRBJ2-5
CASSLEVMQETQYF
TGTGCCAGCAGCTTGGAGGTTATGCAAGAGACCCAGTACTTC
>.|.|TRBV4-3|TRBJ1-5
CASSQDNGQPQHF
TGCGCCAGCAGCCAAGATAATGGGCAGCCCCAGCATTTT
>.|few|TRBV9|TRBJ1-1
CASSVEGYGTEAFF
TGTGCCAGCAGCGTAGAAGGGTATGGCACTGAAGCTTTCTTT
>.|few|TRBV6-5|TRBJ2-3
CASRSYYGKTDTQYF
TGTGCCAGCAGATCCTATTACGGGAAGACAGATACGCAGTATTTT
>TRBD2|few|TRBV7-2|TRBJ2-1
CASSLRTSGGVYNEQFF
TGTGCCAGCAGCCTAAGGACTAGCGGGGGGGTTTACAATGAGCAGTTCTTC
>.|few|TRBV27|TRBJ2-3
CASSFVGQGLGDTQYF
TGTGCCAGCAGTTTTGTGGGGCAGGGGCTGGGAGATACGCAGTATTTT
>.|.|TRBV7-9|TRBJ1-3
CASSEKGVPGNTIYF
TGTGCCAGCAGCGAGAAAGGGGTCCCTGGAAACACCATATATTTT
>.|few|TRBV6-2/TRBV6-3|TRBJ2-5
CASSWGGYWETQYF
TGTGCCAGCAGTTGGGGGGGCTATTGGGAGACCCAGTACTTC
>.|few|TRBV7-9|TRBJ1-6
CASSPPLGRTIGPLHF
TGTGCCAGCAGCCCCCCGCTCGGACGGACGATTGGACCCCTCCACTTT
>TRBD2|.|TRBV5-1|TRBJ2-5
CASSPETSLGAQYF
TGCGCCAGCAGCCCAGAGACTAGCTTGGGGGCCCAGTACTTC
>TRBD2|few|TRBV5-4|TRBJ2-3
CASSRGLAGFEDTQYF
TGTGCCAGCAGCCGTGGACTAGCGGGGTTTGAAGATACGCAGTATTTT
>.|few|TRBV25-1|TRBJ2-5
CASSDGGPGVPQYF
TGTGCCAGCAGTGACGGAGGGCCGGGGGTTCCCCAGTACTTC
>.|.|TRBV28|TRBJ2-5
CASSTRGKETQYF
TGTGCCAGCAGTACCCGGGGGAAAGAGACCCAGTACTTC
>.|.|TRBV7-9|TRBJ1-5
CASGQGQPQHF
TGTGCCAGCGGGCAGGGCCAGCCCCAGCATTTT
>.|.|TRBV20-1|TRBJ2-1
CTGTDGQFF
TGCACCGGGACTGATGGGCAGTTCTTC
>TRBD1|.|TRBV4-2|TRBJ1-2
CASRPRDRDNYGYTF
TGTGCCAGCAGACCCCGCGACAGGGACAACTATGGCTACACCTTC
>.|.|TRBV7-9|TRBJ1-2
CASSPRTGGFYGYTF
TGTGCCAGCAGCCCCAGGACGGGAGGGTTCTATGGCTACACCTTC
>TRBD1|.|TRBV18|TRBJ2-2
CASSPRGTGDGELFF
TGTGCCAGCTCACCAAGAGGGACAGGGGACGGGGAGCTGTTTTTT
>.|many|TRBV4-1|TRBJ1-3
CASSQAVSIGDTIYF
TGCGCCAGCAGCCAAGCGGTTTCGATCGGTGACACCATATATTTT
>TRBD2|many|TRBV5-1|TRBJ2-5
CASSWRTSGGPTGETQYF
TGCGCCAGCAGCTGGAGGACTAGCGGGGGACCCACGGGGGAAACCCAGTACTTC
>TRBD1|many|TRBV6-4|TRBJ2-1
CASSDSDRNEQFF
TGTGCCAGCAGTGACTCGGACAGGAATGAGCAGTTCTTC
>TRBD1|.|TRBV5-6|TRBJ2-3
CASSLQGALGTDTQYF
TGTGCCAGCAGCTTGCAGGGGGCGCTGGGCACAGATACGCAGTATTTT
>.|many|TRBV4-1|TRBJ2-6
CASSQDTYSGANVLTF
TGCGCCAGCAGCCAAGATACCTACTCTGGGGCCAACGTCCTGACTTTC
>.|.|TRBV5-1|TRBJ2-4
CASSLPQQGAKNIQYF
TGCGCCAGCAGCTTGCCTCAGCAAGGGGCCAAAAACATTCAGTACTTC
>TRBD2|.|TRBV27|TRBJ2-7
CASRLGLAGAYEQYF
TGTGCCAGCAGGTTGGGACTAGCGGGAGCCTACGAGCAGTACTTC
>TRBD2|few|TRBV6-2/TRBV6-3|TRBJ2-2
CASSWRLASGELFF
TGTGCCAGCAGTTGGCGACTAGCTTCAGGGGAGCTGTTTTTT
>TRBD1|.|TRBV7-2|TRBJ1-2
CASSLNGQAVGYTF
TGTGCCAGCAGCTTAAATGGACAGGCGGTTGGCTACACCTTC
>.|many|TRBV7-2|TRBJ2-1
CASSSGLRKGEFF
TGTGCCAGCAGCTCGGGATTGAGGAAAGGGGAGTTCTTC
>.|.|TRBV3-1|TRBJ1-2
CASSGNRDAPYGYTF
TGTGCCAGCAGTGGGAACAGGGATGCTCCGTATGGCTACACCTTC
>.|.|TRBV7-2|TRBJ2-1
CASSLPPGSYNEQFF
TGTGCCAGCAGCTTACCCCCCGGATCCTACAATGAGCAGTTCTTC